This paragraph covers one TCR beta chain sequence. What antigen it recognizes has not been identified. Base-call qualities are not available, and no considerably larger clone is one nucleotide away. CDR1 GTSNPN and CDR2 SVGIG are derived from the germline V gene (reference sequence). The V and J ends are trimmed by 2 bases and 6 bases, leaving 10 bases between them. CDR3 length: 12 amino acids, cysteine to phenylalanine. Only the CDR3 DNA is retained, 36 bases long and in frame from the first base. The data were obtained in a study of beta chain features in type 1 diabetes (dated by TCRdb to the late 2010s). About the study as a whole: Mean age, gender distribution, total cell number and subset yield were not different between patients and healthy donors. Across all samples, 107,917,701 sorted cells were examined, and cell number per subset correlated strongly with RNA yield. The study compared TCRB repertoires of sorted circulating CD4+ T cell subsets between recently diagnosed type 1 diabetes patients and matched healthy donors. Regulatory and stem cell-like memory subsets were obtained from only 8 patients and about 8 healthy donors, while naive and central memory subsets were obtained from all 30 or so donors. Broad study findings and their caveats: PCR might favor shorter templates, but patient and control samples were amplified and corrected together, so any skew would affect both groups equally. Patients with type 1 diabetes made fewer insertions and deleted more nucleotides at VDJ recombination sites, implying thymic rearrangement abnormalities. Naive, central memory and regulatory TCRB repertoires appeared more similar among patients than among healthy donors. Type 1 diabetes patients showed a moderate but significant shortening of TCRB CDR3 length in all four CD4+ subsets. Only small numbers of individuals were included in the HLA sub-analyses, which left unresolved whether HLA type had any influence on TCRB rearrangement. Sequencing cDNA rather than genomic DNA could over-represent highly expressing activated cells, although activation and CD3 levels did not differ between groups.

The High Capacity cDNA Reverse Transcription Kit was used to reverse transcribe all of the isolated RNA, meaning that expressed TCRB transcripts were what got sequenced. Deep immunoSEQ sequencing was applied to naive, central memory and regulatory T cell samples, giving an average of roughly 3.6 million total reads per sample. After sorted cells were lysed in RLT buffer, RNA was extracted with DNase-treated RNeasy Micro or Mini kits, with the choice depending on cell number. Each cell subset was processed on its own to prevent cross-contamination, while patient and healthy donor samples were processed together. The immunoSEQ multiplex PCR was used to amplify TCRB sequences from cDNA, generating 87-bp fragments that spanned the CDR3 region. Amplicons were sequenced on the Illumina HiSeq platform. Turning to the authors' computational methods: Synthetic template baselines were used to correct PCR bias computationally, reads within Hamming distance 2 were collapsed together, and singletons that could not be merged were discarded. Reads were aligned against IMGT to assign V, D and J genes, CDR3 length and insertions or deletions at six rearrangement sites. Within each subset, clonotype counts were normalized to the number of sorted cells before true diversity and Gini coefficients were calculated with the tcR R package. Repertoire sharing was quantified using the overlap coefficient calculated on TCRB nucleotide sequences. As a proxy for the pre-selection repertoire, out-of-frame TCRB sequences from naive cells were analyzed. Imported from immuneACCESS, the table was reduced by TCRdb to in-frame sequences with V and J called. These copies leave out some clones; in studies compared against another copy, an unresolved V gene accounts for under half, and the cause of the remainder is not known. Clonal size and the V and J genes are those of that table, whereas D and trimming came from the DNA. In this sample the table shows some 240,000 clones, about a sixth of which occur a single time. Of the sample, 0.065% to 0.1% is held by the ten largest clones.

Each donor gave one peripheral blood draw, averaging approximately 0.12 L, which was collected into heparinised tubes. A BD FACSAria II was used to sort naive, central memory, regulatory and stem cell-like memory CD4+ T cells with a panel that included CD45RO, CCR7, CD25, CD127, CD95 and CD27. A purity above 98% was achieved for all sorted populations. PBMCs were isolated right away by Lymphoprep density gradient centrifugation and were stained directly, without culture. To minimize batch effects, samples were stained and sorted in pairs, one healthy donor with one patient per experiment. Recombination joined TRBV30 with TRBJ1-1; no D gene can be assigned with confidence. The receptor was derived from a young man with type 1 diabetes. Sequenced sample: naive CD4+ T cells from blood. The sample's cell subset or site, from its label and the paper: true naive CD4+ T cells. CDR3 protein: CAWSFGYSEAFF. DNA sequence: TGTGCCTGGAGTTTCGGGTATTCTGAAGCTTTCTTT.